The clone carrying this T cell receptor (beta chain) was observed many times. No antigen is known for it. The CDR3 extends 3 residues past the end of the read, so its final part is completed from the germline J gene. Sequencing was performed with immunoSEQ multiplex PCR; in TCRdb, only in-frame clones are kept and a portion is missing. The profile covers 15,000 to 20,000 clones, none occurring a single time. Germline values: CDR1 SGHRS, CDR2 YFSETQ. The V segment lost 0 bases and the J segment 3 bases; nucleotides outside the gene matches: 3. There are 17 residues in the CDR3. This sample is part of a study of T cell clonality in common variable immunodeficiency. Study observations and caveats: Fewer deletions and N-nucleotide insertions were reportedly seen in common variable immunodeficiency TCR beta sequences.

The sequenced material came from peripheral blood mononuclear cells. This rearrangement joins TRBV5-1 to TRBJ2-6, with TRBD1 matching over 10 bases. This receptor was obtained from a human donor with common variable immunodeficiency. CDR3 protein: CASSLGQGAFGANVLTF. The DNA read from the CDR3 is TGCGCCAGCAGCTTGGGACAGGGGGCGTTTGGGGCCAACGTC.